This is a list of T cell receptor beta chains from one sample in a study of T cell responses to AZD1222 COVID-19 vaccine. The repertoire was sequenced with immunoSEQ multiplex PCR; TCRdb's copy has only in-frame clones and lacks some. The table has some 180,000 clones, approximately 90% seen once. This specimen was peripheral blood, taken 28 days after the second AZD1222 dose. Receptor source: an adult who received the AZD1222 COVID-19 vaccine. Each CDR3 is given with its conserved first and last residue. The D gene is left open where the match is weak.

v_call: TRBV25-1
d_call: -
j_call: TRBJ2-2
cdr3_aa: CASTHTGELFF
cdr3_nt: TGTGCCAGCACCCACACCGGGGAGCTGTTTTTT

v_call: TRBV29-1
d_call: -
j_call: TRBJ2-7
cdr3_aa: CSVEDGGYEQYF
cdr3_nt: TGCAGCGTTGAAGATGGAGGCTACGAGCAGTACTTC

v_call: TRBV4-1
d_call: TRBD2
j_call: TRBJ2-3
cdr3_aa: CASSQRGGDTQYF
cdr3_nt: TGCGCCAGCAGCCAACGGGGGGGCGATACGCAGTATTTT

v_call: TRBV6-5
d_call: -
j_call: TRBJ2-1
cdr3_aa: CASSPGASNEQFF
cdr3_nt: TGTGCCAGCAGCCCGGGGGCCTCGAATGAGCAGTTCTTC

v_call: TRBV7-3
d_call: -
j_call: TRBJ2-7
cdr3_aa: CASSLNSPPYEQYF
cdr3_nt: TGTGCCAGCAGCTTAAACAGCCCACCCTACGAGCAGTACTTC

v_call: TRBV7-9
d_call: -
j_call: TRBJ1-3
cdr3_aa: CASSLTWRDSGNTIYF
cdr3_nt: TGTGCCAGCAGCCTAACATGGCGGGACTCTGGAAACACCATATATTTT

v_call: TRBV7-8
d_call: -
j_call: TRBJ1-5
cdr3_aa: CASSSGPNQPQHF
cdr3_nt: TGTGCCAGCAGCTCCGGGCCCAATCAGCCCCAGCATTTT

v_call: TRBV30
d_call: TRBD1
j_call: TRBJ1-1
cdr3_aa: CAWMLQGYTEAFF
cdr3_nt: TGTGCCTGGATGCTACAGGGGTACACTGAAGCTTTCTTT

v_call: TRBV19
d_call: -
j_call: TRBJ1-1
cdr3_aa: CASSRLRGTEAFF
cdr3_nt: TGTGCCAGTAGCAGATTAAGGGGCACTGAAGCTTTCTTT

v_call: TRBV7-9
d_call: -
j_call: TRBJ1-1
cdr3_aa: CASSSPAGTNTEAFF
cdr3_nt: TGTGCCAGCAGCTCCCCGGCAGGGACGAACACTGAAGCTTTCTTT

v_call: TRBV25-1
d_call: -
j_call: TRBJ1-1
cdr3_aa: CASSDNRRTTEAFF
cdr3_nt: TGTGCCAGCAGTGACAACAGGAGAACCACTGAAGCTTTCTTT